Sequencing of this TCR beta chain was carried out in a study of response to subunit inactivated influenza vaccine. Study outcomes and limitations: The authors proposed limited new T cell recruitment per seasonal influenza vaccination.

In germline, CDR1 is SQVTM, CDR2 ANQGSEA. This CDR3 region has 15 residues. J gave up 1 base and V 6 bases, and 7 bases lay outside the gene matches. This clonotype was detected only a few times. Its cognate antigen is unknown. A single record per CDR3 protein comes from TCRdb applying MiXCR to the RT-PCR reads. The sample lists 290,000 or so distinct CDR3 sequences, roughly 22% seen once, with over 9% in the top ten. The sample consisted of PBMCs from blood, taken 21 months after vaccination. This receptor was identified in a man aged 50 to 75 who received an inactivated influenza vaccine. The rearrangement uses TRBV29-1 and TRBJ1-5; TRBD1 matches at 9 bases. Here the CDR3 DNA reads TGCAGCGTCTCGTCCGGGACAGGGAGCAATCAGCCCCAGCATTTT. It is translated as CSVSSGTGSNQPQHF.